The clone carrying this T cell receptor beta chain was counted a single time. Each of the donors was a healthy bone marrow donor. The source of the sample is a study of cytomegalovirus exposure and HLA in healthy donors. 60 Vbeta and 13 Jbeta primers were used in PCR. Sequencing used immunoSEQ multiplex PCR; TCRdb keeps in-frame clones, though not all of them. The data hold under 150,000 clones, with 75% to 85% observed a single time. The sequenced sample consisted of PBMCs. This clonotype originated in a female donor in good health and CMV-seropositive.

The CDR3 region has the DNA TGTGCCTGGACCGGGACACATAGCAATCAGCCCCAGCATTTT. This sequence encodes CAWTGTHSNQPQHF. This chain connects TRBV30 to TRBJ1-5, with TRBD1 as a possible D gene (6 bases). Germline V lookup: CDR1 GTSNPN, CDR2 SVGIG (reference sequence). The V and J ends lost 4 bases and 0 bases respectively, with 10 bases between them. The CDR3 contains 14 residues.